This entry is about one TCR beta chain. Its matching antigen is unknown. The CDR3 extends over 13 amino acids. Trimming removed 7 bases from V and 5 bases from J, with 15 bases in between. Germline lookup yields CDR1 MNHEY and CDR2 SVGAGI. PCR was performed using 60 Vbeta and 13 Jbeta primers. Measured with immunoSEQ multiplex PCR; TCRdb has only the in-frame clones, and not every one. Of 84,000 or so clones in the sample, around 80% are singletons; the top ten hold under 3%. The record originates from a study of cytomegalovirus exposure and HLA in healthy donors. Findings of the study overall: Follow-up analysis found HLA locus-dependent TCR association rates, highest for DRB1 and lowest for HLA-C.

This chain connects TRBV6-5 to TRBJ2-7, with D perhaps TRBD1 (6 bases). The TCR comes from a man aged 30 to 45 in good health and CMV-seronegative. Sequenced: PBMCs. In DNA, the CDR3 is TGTGCCAGCACCCAAGGGGGTCGGGACGAGCAGTACTTC. This encodes CASTQGGRDEQYF.